This is a list of T cell receptor beta chains from one sample in a study of CD8 T cells in Susac syndrome. TCRdb passed the immunoSEQ multiplex PCR reads through MiXCR, listing each CDR3 protein once. There are some 120,000 distinct CDR3 sequences in the sample; 90% to 95% occur only once, and approximately 0.12% lies in the top ten. Sequenced input: CD4+ T cells from PBMCs. The receptors originated from a human donor with multiple sclerosis. The CDR3 runs from the conserved cysteine through the conserved F or W. A D gene is named only where the DNA matches it firmly. Not all rows give a size; the values are once, few, many and, for expanded clones, a class.

V: TRBV18; size: -; D: -; J: TRBJ1-1; CDR3: CASSPQGLYTEAFF; DNA: TGTGCCAGCTCACCGCAGGGGTTGTATACTGAAGCTTTCTTT
V: TRBV7-3; size: -; D: TRBD1; J: TRBJ2-1; CDR3: CASSLSQGRYEQFF; DNA: TGTGCCAGCAGCTTATCACAGGGGAGATACGAGCAGTTCTTC
V: TRBV3-1; size: -; D: TRBD2; J: TRBJ2-3; CDR3: CASSQEHGTSVRTDTQYF; DNA: TGTGCCAGCAGCCAAGAACACGGGACTAGCGTACGCACAGATACGCAGTATTTT
V: TRBV18; size: -; D: -; J: TRBJ1-3; CDR3: CASSPGARMSSGNTIYF; DNA: TGTGCCAGCTCACCAGGGGCCCGGATGAGCTCTGGAAACACCATATATTTT
V: TRBV28; size: -; D: -; J: TRBJ2-7; CDR3: CASSSIGTVNYEQYF; DNA: TGTGCCAGCAGTTCCATCGGGACCGTTAACTACGAGCAGTACTTC
V: TRBV7-2; size: -; D: -; J: TRBJ2-7; CDR3: CASGPVGSGAEQYF; DNA: TGTGCCAGTGGGCCGGTGGGCTCCGGGGCCGAGCAGTACTTC
V: TRBV6-5; size: -; D: -; J: TRBJ2-7; CDR3: CASRTGPPIYEQYF; DNA: TGTGCCAGCAGAACGGGGCCTCCGATATACGAGCAGTACTTC
V: TRBV20-1; size: -; D: -; J: TRBJ2-3; CDR3: CSASSVTGRVGDTQYF; DNA: TGCAGTGCTAGTTCAGTTACAGGGAGGGTGGGGGATACGCAGTATTTT
V: TRBV11-1; size: -; D: -; J: TRBJ2-3; CDR3: CASSYQRFGRGDTQYF; DNA: TGTGCCAGCAGCTACCAACGATTTGGAAGGGGAGATACGCAGTATTTT
V: TRBV5-1; size: few; D: -; J: TRBJ2-7; CDR3: CASSGSNEQYF; DNA: TGCGCCAGCAGCGGAAGTAACGAGCAGTACTTC
V: TRBV11-2; size: -; D: -; J: TRBJ2-5; CDR3: CASSLRIGGGQETQYF; DNA: TGTGCCAGCAGCTTGCGGATTGGAGGCGGTCAAGAGACCCAGTACTTC
V: TRBV23-1; size: once; D: -; J: TRBJ1-2; CDR3: CASSQSVAGHLCGYTF; DNA: TGCGCCAGCAGTCAATCGGTGGCAGGGCACCTATGTGGCTACACCTTC
V: TRBV20-1; size: -; D: -; J: TRBJ1-5; CDR3: CSASPLGDRGDQPQHF; DNA: TGCAGTGCTAGCCCCTTGGGGGACCGGGGCGATCAGCCCCAGCATTTT
V: TRBV7-8; size: -; D: TRBD2; J: TRBJ2-7; CDR3: CASSLATLAGGLNYEQYF; DNA: TGTGCCAGCAGCTTAGCGACCTTAGCGGGAGGTCTGAACTACGAGCAGTACTTC
V: TRBV6-5; size: few; D: -; J: TRBJ1-1; CDR3: CASSYHRGNTEAFF; DNA: TGTGCCAGCAGTTACCATCGGGGGAACACTGAAGCTTTCTTT
V: TRBV6-4; size: -; D: TRBD2; J: TRBJ2-2; CDR3: CASSVLAGLNTGELFF; DNA: TGTGCCAGCAGTGTACTAGCGGGGCTGAACACCGGGGAGCTGTTTTTT
V: TRBV2; size: -; D: TRBD1; J: TRBJ2-5; CDR3: CASRTGDRETQYF; DNA: TGTGCCAGCAGAACAGGGGACCGGGAGACCCAGTACTTC
V: TRBV2; size: -; D: -; J: TRBJ1-3; CDR3: CASSEGSSGNTIYF; DNA: TGTGCCAGCAGTGAAGGGAGCTCTGGAAACACCATATATTTT
V: TRBV25-1; size: -; D: -; J: TRBJ1-1; CDR3: CASSTTGLTEAFF; DNA: TGTGCCAGCAGTACCACCGGACTAACTGAAGCTTTCTTT
V: TRBV24-1; size: -; D: -; J: TRBJ2-1; CDR3: CATSDYWGKQFF; DNA: TGTGCCACCAGTGATTATTGGGGAAAGCAGTTCTTC
V: TRBV5-1; size: -; D: -; J: TRBJ1-1; CDR3: CCAGQRPCVEAFF; DNA: TGCTGTGCTGGTCAGCGCCCTTGTGTTGAAGCTTTCTTT
V: TRBV7-9; size: -; D: -; J: TRBJ2-2; CDR3: CASRSGPTESGELFF; DNA: TGTGCCAGCCGCTCGGGACCAACGGAGTCCGGGGAGCTGTTTTTT
V: TRBV28; size: -; D: -; J: TRBJ1-4; CDR3: CASRGGLGGGTNEKLFF; DNA: TGTGCCAGCAGGGGGGGACTAGGCGGAGGAACTAATGAAAAACTGTTTTTT
V: TRBV23-1; size: -; D: -; J: TRBJ1-1; CDR3: CASSQFPGHLNTEAFF; DNA: TGCGCCAGCAGTCAATTCCCGGGACACTTGAACACTGAAGCTTTCTTT
V: TRBV30; size: -; D: -; J: TRBJ1-1; CDR3: CAWSPGGRDTEAFF; DNA: TGTGCCTGGAGTCCTGGCGGACGGGACACTGAAGCTTTCTTT